The source of this T cell receptor beta chain is a study of cytomegalovirus exposure and HLA in healthy donors. The study, taken as a whole, reports: The listing of some 170 TCR beta chains classed them as cytomegalovirus-associated.

Using immunoSEQ multiplex PCR, the repertoire was profiled, and TCRdb retains in-frame clones only, with some absent. The sample records 150,000 to 200,000 clones, roughly 89% being singletons. Concerning this clone itself: Its antigen remains unknown.

Germline trimming cut 4 bases from V and 13 bases from J; bases unmatched to any gene: 11. This CDR3 is built from 13 residues. Germline loops: CDR1 SGHRS, CDR2 YFSETQ. The V gene is TRBV5-1, the J gene TRBJ2-1; 7 positions match TRBD1. Sequenced: PBMCs. The receptor was derived from a woman aged 18-29 years in good health and CMV-seropositive. In nucleotides, the CDR3 is TGCGCCAGCAGCGGGCTAGACAGGGAGATTCAGTTCTTC. As protein: CASSGLDREIQFF. The full variable domain, with the rest looked up from reference TRBV5-1 and TRBJ2-1, is KAGVTQTPRYLIKTRGQQVTLSCSPISGHRSVSWYQQTPGQGLQFLFEYFSETQRNKGNFPGRFSGRQFSNSRSEMNVSTLELGDSALYLCASSGLDREIQFFGPGTRLTVL.